The rows below give T cell receptor beta chains drawn from one sample of a study of CD8 T cells in Susac syndrome. TCRdb redid the calling of the immunoSEQ multiplex PCR reads with MiXCR, one entry per CDR3 protein. The profile shows approximately 150,000 distinct CDR3 sequences, around 94% of them singletons. Sequences were obtained from CD4+ T cells from PBMCs. The receptor set was obtained from a human donor with multiple sclerosis. The CDR3 runs from the conserved cysteine through the conserved F or W. Fields, in order: D gene, J gene, V gene, clone size, CDR3 protein, CDR3 DNA. A D gene is named only where the DNA matches it firmly. Clone size is not always given. Where it is, it says once, few, many or a class for expanded clones.

. TRBJ1-3 TRBV7-8 . CASSLSVGSENTIYF TGTGCCAGCAGCCTGTCAGTCGGCTCTGAAAACACCATATATTTT
. TRBJ2-5 TRBV12-3/TRBV12-4 . CASTLWGETQYF TGTGCCAGCACCCTGTGGGGGGAGACCCAGTACTTC
. TRBJ2-3 TRBV7-2 . CASSPAPDTQYF TGTGCCAGCAGCCCCGCCCCAGATACGCAGTATTTT
TRBD2 TRBJ2-7 TRBV18 . CASSRGLEGYEQYF TGTGCCAGCTCACGGGGACTAGAGGGCTACGAGCAGTACTTC
. TRBJ2-7 TRBV27 . CASSSLGDTRYEQYF TGTGCCAGCAGTTCCCTAGGGGACACCCGGTACGAGCAGTACTTC
. TRBJ1-1 TRBV2 . CASSEARGMSFF TGTGCCAGCAGTGAAGCGCGTGGTATGTCTTTCTTT
. TRBJ1-1 TRBV15 few CATSRDMNTEAFF TGTGCCACCAGCAGGGACATGAACACTGAAGCTTTCTTT
. TRBJ2-7 TRBV5-1 . CASSPKAETYEQYF TGCGCCAGCAGCCCCAAGGCAGAGACCTACGAGCAGTACTTC
TRBD1 TRBJ2-5 TRBV29-1 . CSVIGWGQTETQYF TGCAGCGTCATAGGCTGGGGACAGACAGAGACCCAGTACTTC
. TRBJ2-2 TRBV20-1 . CSATRQGGAGELFF TGCAGTGCCACCCGACAGGGCGGGGCCGGGGAGCTGTTTTTT
TRBD1 TRBJ1-1 TRBV30 . CAWSGGQPNTEAFF TGTGCCTGGAGTGGGGGACAGCCGAACACTGAAGCTTTCTTT
. TRBJ2-7 TRBV6-6 . CASGAGAREQYF TGTGCCAGTGGGGCGGGGGCCCGCGAGCAGTACTTC
. TRBJ2-1 TRBV5-4 . CASSLEEGAYNEQFF TGTGCCAGCAGCTTGGAGGAGGGTGCCTACAATGAGCAGTTCTTC
TRBD2 TRBJ2-3 TRBV20-1 . CSATGLDRGTDTQYF TGCAGTGCTACCGGACTAGATCGAGGCACAGATACGCAGTATTTT
TRBD2 TRBJ2-7 TRBV4-2 . CASSREGLAGGFFYEQYF TGTGCCAGCAGCCGAGAGGGACTAGCGGGAGGGTTTTTCTACGAGCAGTACTTC
. TRBJ1-1 TRBV12-3/TRBV12-4 once CASSLRFRRFEEAFF TGTGCCAGCAGTTTAAGGTTCCGGAGATTTGAAGAAGCTTTCTTT
. TRBJ1-5 TRBV12-3/TRBV12-4 . CASSRGAEGNQPQHF TGTGCCAGCAGTCGTGGGGCTGAGGGCAATCAGCCCCAGCATTTT
TRBD1 TRBJ1-5 TRBV24-1 . CATSGQGVQPQHF TGTGCCACCAGTGGACAGGGGGTCCAGCCCCAGCATTTT
. TRBJ2-1 TRBV18 . CASSPNRGTLNEQFF TGTGCCAGCTCACCAAACCGCGGGACCCTCAATGAGCAGTTCTTC
. TRBJ2-3 TRBV12-3/TRBV12-4 . CASSFGQNTDTQYF TGTGCCAGCAGTTTCGGGCAGAACACAGATACGCAGTATTTT
. TRBJ2-2 TRBV5-1 . CASSLSNIGVAGELFF TGCGCCAGCAGCTTGTCCAATATAGGGGTCGCCGGGGAGCTGTTTTTT
. TRBJ2-1 TRBV3-1 once CASSSRLTQFF TGTGCCAGCAGCTCCAGGTTGACGCAGTTCTTC
. TRBJ1-1 TRBV7-2 . CASSIQDGAAEAFF TGTGCCAGCAGCATACAGGACGGGGCCGCTGAAGCTTTCTTT
. TRBJ1-1 TRBV6-2/TRBV6-3 once CASSYETRLRVGTEAFF TGTGCCAGCAGTTATGAGACGCGGTTGAGGGTCGGTACTGAAGCTTTCTTT
. TRBJ2-5 TRBV20-1 . CSATIPLGYQETQYF TGCAGTGCTACTATCCCTCTCGGTTACCAAGAGACCCAGTACTTC
TRBD2 TRBJ2-5 TRBV15 . CATSRDGFAGVETQYF TGTGCCACCAGCAGAGATGGGTTCGCGGGAGTAGAGACCCAGTACTTC
TRBD1 TRBJ2-2 TRBV3-1 . CASSQEFGTGGNGELFF TGTGCCAGCAGCCAAGAATTCGGGACAGGGGGGAACGGGGAGCTGTTTTTT
. TRBJ2-2 TRBV5-4 few CASSLEADTGELFF TGTGCCAGCAGCTTGGAGGCGGACACCGGGGAGCTGTTTTTT